In this sample, the clone carrying this TCR beta chain turned up a few times. Its antigen is currently unknown. These data originate in a study of post-analysis software for immune sequencing data. Overall study results and limits: In multiple sclerosis, normalized Chao1 diversity was significantly below that of controls. About 5 TRBV segments (TRBV5-6, TRBV5-1 and TRBV20-1 among them) occurred more frequently in patients than in controls.

Unique molecular identifiers had been added to the TCR beta cDNA libraries. TCRdb used MiXCR to reprocess the PCR reads, holding one entry per CDR3 protein. The repertoire has approximately 730,000 distinct CDR3 sequences, about 45% of them found once; the top ten carry 4.9%. The junction had 5 bases not matched to a gene; V was cut back by 3 bases and J by 0 bases. This CDR3 contains 15 residues. The receptor was derived from a girl aged 5 to 17 with multiple sclerosis. The chain carries TRBV12-3 or TRBV12-4 and TRBJ2-7, with 7 positions matching TRBD2. The specimen sequenced was blood. For the CDR3, the DNA is TGTGCCAGCAGTTTCTGGGAGGGAAGCTCCTACGAGCAGTACTTC. It encodes CASSFWEGSSYEQYF.